This entry concerns a single T cell receptor beta chain. Its antigen is not identified. The data belong to a study of T cell responses to AZD1222 COVID-19 vaccine. Trimming took 6 bases from V and 5 from J, leaving 4 bases between them. There are 11 residues in the CDR3. Germline CDR1 MNHEY, CDR2 SVGAGI. The method was immunoSEQ multiplex PCR; TCRdb's version includes in-frame clones alone and lacks a portion of them. The table shows roughly 97,000 clones, with about 93% occurring only once. Findings and limits, study-wide: Compared with day 0, the breadth and depth of the Spike-specific TCR repertoire rose significantly after two doses of AZD1222. Nearly half of spike-specific TCRs reportedly go after variant regions that carry no mutations. Vaccine-associated CD4 TCRs spanned spike, dominant at 160-218 and 743-854. White British ancestry dominated among donors, who included more females, and clonal diversity was possibly underestimated.

The sequencing here drew on peripheral blood, taken on day 0 of AZD1222 vaccination. The chain recombines TRBV6-5 with TRBJ2-2; D not resolved. This TCR was sampled from an adult in good health. Here the CDR3 reads CASSWTGELFF. CDR3 bases: TGTGCCAGCAGCTGGACCGGGGAGCTGTTTTTT.